The 20 T cell receptor beta chains listed next were all sequenced from one sample in a study of T cells in pancreatic ductal adenocarcinoma. Sequenced by immunoSEQ multiplex PCR; TCRdb stores in-frame clones only, minus some. Among 10,000 or so clones listed, around 66% were seen once. The selected patients with pancreatic ductal adenocarcinoma had surgery but no neoadjuvant therapy. The sequencing input was pancreatic tumor tissue. Source of these receptors: a human donor with pancreatic ductal adenocarcinoma.

This chain uses TRBV5-1 with TRBJ2-1; D may be TRBD1 (5 bases). Germline V gene data show CDR1 as SGHRS and CDR2 as YFSETQ. The CDR3 contains 11 residues. Trimming removed 6 bases at V and 12 bases at J, with 13 bases between. The CDR3 region is CASNTNQGQFF. CDR3 DNA sequence: TGCGCCAGCAACACCAACCAGGGGCAGTTCTTC.

V is TRBV5-1 and J is TRBJ2-7; 10 bases fit TRBD2. The V gene's germline CDR1 is SGHRS and CDR2 YFSETQ. Trimming took 3 bases from V and 2 from J; bases not matched to a gene: 5. CDR3 length equals 15 residues. The CDR3 loop is CASSSPSGGTYEQYF. The DNA for the CDR3 is TGCGCCAGCAGCTCCCCTAGCGGGGGTACCTACGAGCAGTACTTC.

This clone showed up just a few times. The CDR3 protein is CSGTGATGAYGYTF. The DNA of the CDR3 is TGCAGCGGGACAGGGGCCACTGGGGCTTATGGCTACACCTTC. The chain carries TRBV29-1 and TRBJ1-2; 9 bases are shared with TRBD1. Per the germline V gene, CDR1 is SQVTM and CDR2 is ANQGSEA. Losses at the gene ends were 7 bases for V and 5 bases for J; bases not matched to a gene: 11. The CDR3 contains 14 residues.

This clone was picked up a small number of times. V usage is TRBV28 and J usage is TRBJ1-5; tentatively, D is TRBD1 (5 bases). From germline, CDR1 is MDHEN and CDR2 SYDVKM. The CDR3 totals 15 residues. V lost 5 bases and J lost 4, with 15 bases in between. The chain's CDR3 is CASSIQGRLNQPQHF. The CDR3 DNA reads as TGTGCCAGCAGTATTCAGGGAAGGTTGAATCAGCCCCAGCATTTT. Full variable domain (outside the CDR3, taken from reference TRBV28 and TRBJ1-5): DVKVTQSSRYLVKRTGEKVFLECVQDMDHENMFWYRQDPGLGLRLIYFSYDVKMKEKGDIPEGYSVSREKKERFSLILESASTNQTSMYLCASSIQGRLNQPQHFGDGTRLSIL.

This clone was counted only a few times. This rearrangement joins TRBV5-1 to TRBJ2-3; D may be TRBD1 (5 bases). Trimming pared 0 bases from V and 1 base from J, leaving 9 bases between. This CDR3 comprises 15 residues. In germline, CDR1 is SGHRS, CDR2 YFSETQ. CDR3 loop: CASSLGTLRTDTQYF. CDR3 sequence (DNA): TGCGCCAGCAGCTTGGGGACACTCCGCACAGATACGCAGTATTTT. The full variable domain, its missing parts supplied by reference TRBV5-1 and TRBJ2-3, is KAGVTQTPRYLIKTRGQQVTLSCSPISGHRSVSWYQQTPGQGLQFLFEYFSETQRNKGNFPGRFSGRQFSNSRSEMNVSTLELGDSALYLCASSLGTLRTDTQYFGPGTRLTVL.

The V and J genes are TRBV2 and TRBJ1-1; D not resolved. Looked up from germline, CDR1 is SNHLY and CDR2 is FYNNEI. This CDR3 comprises 13 residues. The V end was cut by 4 bases, the J end by 4 bases, with 10 bases between. In nucleotides, the CDR3 is TGTGCCAGCAGTGCGGAAAGAGCCACTGAAGCTTTCTTT. Its translation: CASSAERATEAFF. The whole variable domain, filled in from reference TRBV2 and TRBJ1-1, reads EPEVTQTPSHQVTQMGQEVILRCVPISNHLYFYWYRQILGQKVEFLVSFYNNEISEKSEIFDDQFSVERPDGSNFTLKIRSTKLEDSAMYFCASSAERATEAFFGQGTRLTVV.

Sample share makes this clone medium-sized. The chain couples TRBV19 to TRBJ1-3, with D unclear. Germline V CDR1 and CDR2: LNHDA, SQIVND (reference sequence). The CDR3 consists of 14 residues. Trimming left V 7 bases short and J 0 bases short, with 10 bases between. The CDR3 is CASKQYYSGNTIYF. CDR3 sequence (DNA): TGTGCCAGTAAACAGTACTACTCTGGAAACACCATATATTTT.

The chain links TRBV4-1 to TRBJ2-5; 12 nucleotides agree with TRBD1. The trim removed 4 bases at V and 2 bases at J, leaving 5 bases unmatched. Germline lookup yields CDR1 MGHRA and CDR2 YSYEKL. CDR3 size: 16 residues. The CDR3 region is CASSPGQGAGQETQYF. As DNA, the CDR3 is TGCGCCAGCAGCCCGGGACAGGGGGCAGGGCAAGAGACCCAGTACTTC.

V and J are TRBV5-4 and TRBJ1-5, with TRBD1 matching 9 bases. With 3 bases clipped from V and 1 base from J, the junction kept 11 bases outside the gene matches. This CDR3 contains 18 residues. Germline V gene data show CDR1 as SGHNT and CDR2 as YYREEE (reference sequence). In DNA, the CDR3 is TGTGCCAGCAGCTCATCCGGGACAGGGTTCCAAAGCAATCAGCCCCAGCATTTT. It yields the protein CASSSSGTGFQSNQPQHF.

The V and J genes are TRBV15 and TRBJ1-2; D is perhaps TRBD1 (6 bases). Germline CDR1 and CDR2: LNHNV and YYDKDF (reference sequence). This CDR3 region has 20 residues. V was trimmed by 1 base and J by 0 bases, leaving 24 bases between them. CDR3 region: CATSRVQDGDGDKSNYGYTF. The CDR3 DNA is TGTGCCACCAGCAGAGTTCAGGACGGAGACGGGGACAAGTCTAACTATGGCTACACCTTC.

This clone has just a few counts. This sequence joins TRBV4-1 and TRBJ1-2, with no clear D. Germline V gene sequence: CDR1 MGHRA, CDR2 YSYEKL. Trimming removed 0 bases from V and 4 bases from J, with 6 bases in between. The CDR3 is made up of 13 amino acids. The CDR3 sequence is CASSQDPAYGYTF. As DNA, the CDR3 is TGCGCCAGCAGCCAAGATCCCGCCTATGGCTACACCTTC.

This chain connects TRBV29-1 to TRBJ1-1, with D possibly TRBD1 on 6 matching bases. V dropped 4 bases and J dropped 8 bases, with 14 bases sitting between them. Per germline, CDR1 SQVTM and CDR2 ANQGSEA. The CDR3 is made up of 12 amino acids. In DNA, the CDR3 is TGCAGCGTTGCGGGACAATGGGACGAAGCTTTCTTT. Translated: CSVAGQWDEAFF. The full variable domain, in which reference TRBV29-1 and TRBJ1-1 provide the parts outside the CDR3, is SAVISQKPSRDICQRGTSLTIQCQVDSQVTMMFWYRQQPGQSLTLIATANQGSEATYESGFVIDKFPISRPNLTFSTLTVSNMSPEDSSIYLCSVAGQWDEAFFGQGTRLTVV.

V gene TRBV23-1 combines with J gene TRBJ2-5; 8 bases map to TRBD1. TRBV23-1 is given ORF status, its function remaining uncertain. This CDR3 comprises 15 residues. V dropped 3 bases and J dropped 4; count of bases not matched to a gene: 7. CDR3 in DNA: TGCGCCAGCAGTCATCCAACCGACAGGGGAGAGACCCAGTACTTC. This gives the protein CASSHPTDRGETQYF.

Only one count was recorded for this clone. The chain has TRBV2 and TRBJ2-7, with 10 bases lining up with TRBD2. Unmatched junction bases numbered 9, after V lost 4 bases and J lost 6 bases. This CDR3 region has 15 residues. Germline V CDR1 and CDR2: SNHLY, FYNNEI. Here the CDR3 DNA reads TGTGCCAGCAGTGTCGGGGCTAGCGGGGGCTTCGAGCAGTACTTC. This sequence encodes CASSVGASGGFEQYF.

This rearrangement joins TRBV15 to TRBJ2-7, with D hard to call. The CDR3 contains 15 residues. Germline V CDR1 and CDR2: LNHNV, YYDKDF (reference sequence). V was trimmed by 0 bases and J by 6 bases, leaving 15 bases between them. The CDR3 spells CATSRDPGSLREQYF. The DNA of the CDR3 is TGTGCCACCAGCAGAGATCCGGGCTCCCTCCGCGAGCAGTACTTC.

The chain recombines TRBV11-2 with TRBJ2-7, with 10 bases aligning to TRBD2. The CDR3 has 16 amino acids. Germline V gives CDR1 SGHAT, CDR2 FQNNGV. V dropped 6 bases and J dropped 5; count of bases not matched to a gene: 13. The CDR3 nucleotides are TGTGCCAGCAGACCCTACCTAGCGGGAGTAACCCACGAGCAGTACTTC. Its protein product is CASRPYLAGVTHEQYF.

This chain uses TRBV5-4 with TRBJ2-5; either TRBD1 or TRBD2 may fit D (5 bases each). This CDR3 has 13 amino acids. V gave up 0 bases and J gave up 5 bases, with 8 bases separating them. Germline V CDR1 and CDR2: SGHNT, YYREEE (reference sequence). As DNA, the CDR3 is TGTGCCAGCAGCTTGGGGGGGAGTGAGACCCAGTACTTC. Protein product: CASSLGGSETQYF.

The chain is built from TRBV5-1 and TRBJ1-2; TRBD1 might be the D (6 bases). The CDR3 totals 16 residues. The germline V gene encodes CDR1 SGHRS and CDR2 YFSETQ. V lost 0 bases to trimming and J lost 6 bases, with 18 bases between them. The CDR3 is CASSLAGGAQEDGYTF. Written as DNA, the CDR3 is TGCGCCAGCAGCTTGGCCGGGGGGGCGCAAGAGGATGGCTACACCTTC.

This clone was detected once. V and J are TRBV7-9 and TRBJ2-3; D is perhaps TRBD2 (6 bases). The V end was cut by 5 bases, the J end by 5 bases, with 20 bases between. This CDR3 has 16 amino acids. Germline CDR1 reads SEHNR; CDR2 reads FQNEAQ (reference sequence). The DNA for the CDR3 is TGTGCCAGCAGCCCGGACGGGAGATGGTTTGGAGATACGCAGTATTTT. This gives the protein CASSPDGRWFGDTQYF.

In its sample, this clone was seen a few times. The chain links TRBV30 to TRBJ1-2, with a tentative D call TRBD1 (5 bases). Trimming pared 8 bases from V and 7 bases from J, leaving 17 bases between. The CDR3 is 12 residues long. Germline CDR1 is GTSNPN and CDR2 is SVGIG (reference sequence). The CDR3, as DNA: TGTGCCCGGGCATACGGAGGGGCTGGCTACACCTTC. This codes for CARAYGGAGYTF.